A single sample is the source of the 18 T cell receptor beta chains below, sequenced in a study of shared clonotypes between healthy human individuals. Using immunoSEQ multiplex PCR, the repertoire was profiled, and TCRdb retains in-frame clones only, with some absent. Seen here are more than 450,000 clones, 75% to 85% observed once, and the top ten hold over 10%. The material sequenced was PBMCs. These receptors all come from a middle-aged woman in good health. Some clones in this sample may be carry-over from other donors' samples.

DNA for the CDR3: TGTGCCAGCAGCGTAGCTAAGTTCACAGATACGCAGTATTTT. Protein: CASSVAKFTDTQYF. This chain connects TRBV9 to TRBJ2-3; D ambiguous. Germline-derived CDR1 and CDR2 are SGDLS and YYNGEE. Deletions cut 0 bases from V and 2 bases from J, with 7 bases between. CDR3 length: 14 residues.

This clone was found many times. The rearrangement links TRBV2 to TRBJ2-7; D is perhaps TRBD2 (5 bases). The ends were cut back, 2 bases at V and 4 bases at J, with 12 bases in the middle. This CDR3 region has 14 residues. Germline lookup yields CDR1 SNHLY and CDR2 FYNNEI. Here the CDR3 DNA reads TGTGCCAGCAGTGAAATCCGGGGTTGGTACGAGCAGTACTTC. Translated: CASSEIRGWYEQYF.

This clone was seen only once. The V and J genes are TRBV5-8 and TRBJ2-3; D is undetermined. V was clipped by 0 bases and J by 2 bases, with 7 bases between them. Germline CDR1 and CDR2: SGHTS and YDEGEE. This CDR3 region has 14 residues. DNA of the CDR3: TGTGCCAGCAGCTTGGTACCGAACACAGATACGCAGTATTTT. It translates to CASSLVPNTDTQYF.

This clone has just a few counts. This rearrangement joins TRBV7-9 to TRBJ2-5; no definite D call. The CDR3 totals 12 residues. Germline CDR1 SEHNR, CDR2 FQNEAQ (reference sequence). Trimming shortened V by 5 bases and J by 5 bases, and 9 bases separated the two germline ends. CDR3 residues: CASSQEGETQYF. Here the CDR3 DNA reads TGTGCCAGCAGCCAAGAAGGGGAGACCCAGTACTTC. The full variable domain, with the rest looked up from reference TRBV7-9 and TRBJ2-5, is DTGVSQNPRHKITKRGQNVTFRCDPISEHNRLYWYRQTLGQGPEFLTYFQNEAQLEKSRLLSDRFSAERPKGSFSTLEIQRTEQGDSAMYLCASSQEGETQYFGPGTRLLVL.

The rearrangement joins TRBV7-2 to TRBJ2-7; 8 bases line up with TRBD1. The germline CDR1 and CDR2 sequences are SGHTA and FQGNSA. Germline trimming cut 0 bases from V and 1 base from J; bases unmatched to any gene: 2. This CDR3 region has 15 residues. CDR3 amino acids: CASSLADRASYEQYF. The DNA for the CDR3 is TGTGCCAGCAGCTTAGCGGACAGGGCTTCCTACGAGCAGTACTTC.

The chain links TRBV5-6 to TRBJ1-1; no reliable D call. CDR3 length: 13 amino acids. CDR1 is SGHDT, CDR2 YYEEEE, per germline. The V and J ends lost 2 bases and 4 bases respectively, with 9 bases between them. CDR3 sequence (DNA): TGTGCCAGCAGCTTCGTGGAGGCCACTGAAGCTTTCTTT. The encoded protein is CASSFVEATEAFF.

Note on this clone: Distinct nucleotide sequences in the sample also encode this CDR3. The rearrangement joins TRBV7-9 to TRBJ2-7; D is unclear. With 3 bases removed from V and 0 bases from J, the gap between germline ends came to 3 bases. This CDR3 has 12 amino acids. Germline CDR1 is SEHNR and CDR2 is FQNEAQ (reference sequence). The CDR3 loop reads CASSFSSYEQYF. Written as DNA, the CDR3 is TGTGCCAGCAGCTTCTCCTCCTACGAGCAGTACTTC.

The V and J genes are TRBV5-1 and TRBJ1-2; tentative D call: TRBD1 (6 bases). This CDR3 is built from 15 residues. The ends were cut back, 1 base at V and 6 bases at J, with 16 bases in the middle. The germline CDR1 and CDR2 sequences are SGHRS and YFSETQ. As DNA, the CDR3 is TGCGCCAGCAGCTTGAGGGCAGGGGTGACGGATGGCTACACCTTC. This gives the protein CASSLRAGVTDGYTF.

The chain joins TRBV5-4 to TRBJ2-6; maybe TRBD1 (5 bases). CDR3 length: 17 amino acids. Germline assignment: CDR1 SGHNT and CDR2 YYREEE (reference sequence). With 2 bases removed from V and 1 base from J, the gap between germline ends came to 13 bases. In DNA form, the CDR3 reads TGTGCCAGCAGCTTTTACAGGATCAGATCTGGGGCCAACGTCCTGACTTTC. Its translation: CASSFYRIRSGANVLTF.

CDR3 protein: CASSWGVNTGELFF. DNA of the CDR3: TGTGCCAGCTCCTGGGGTGTGAACACCGGGGAGCTGTTTTTT. V is TRBV28 and J is TRBJ2-2; no clear D gene. Germline V gene data show CDR1 as MDHEN and CDR2 as SYDVKM. V lost 8 bases to trimming and J lost 1 base, with 11 bases between them. This CDR3 is 14 amino acids long.

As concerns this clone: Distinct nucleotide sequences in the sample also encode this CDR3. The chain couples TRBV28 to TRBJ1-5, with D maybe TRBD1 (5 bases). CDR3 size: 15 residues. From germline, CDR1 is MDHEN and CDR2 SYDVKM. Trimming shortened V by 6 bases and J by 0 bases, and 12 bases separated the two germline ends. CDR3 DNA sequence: TGTGCCAGCAGCCCTGACAGTTATAGCAATCAGCCCCAGCATTTT. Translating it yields CASSPDSYSNQPQHF.

CDR3 bases: TGTGCCAGCAGTGAAGCAGGACAGGTTGGGTTTGGCTACACCTTC. Protein sequence: CASSEAGQVGFGYTF. The V and J genes are TRBV6-1 and TRBJ1-2; 7 bases align to TRBD1. The germline V gene encodes CDR1 MNHNS and CDR2 SASEGT. The CDR3 has 15 residues. V dropped 0 bases and J dropped 7; count of bases not matched to a gene: 8.

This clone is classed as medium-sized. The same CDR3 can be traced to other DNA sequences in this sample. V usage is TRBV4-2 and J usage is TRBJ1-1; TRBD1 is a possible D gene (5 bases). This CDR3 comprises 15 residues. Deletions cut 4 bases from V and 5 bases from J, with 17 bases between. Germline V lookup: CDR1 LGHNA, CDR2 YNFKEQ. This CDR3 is CASSLDRAGLTEAFF. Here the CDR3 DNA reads TGTGCCAGCAGCCTAGATCGGGCAGGGTTAACTGAAGCTTTCTTT.

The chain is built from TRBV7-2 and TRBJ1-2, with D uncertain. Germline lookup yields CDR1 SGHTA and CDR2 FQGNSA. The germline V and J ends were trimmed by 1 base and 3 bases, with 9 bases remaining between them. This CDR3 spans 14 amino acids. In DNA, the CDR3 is TGTGCCAGCAGCTTAGAACTGGGATACTATGGCTACACCTTC. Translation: CASSLELGYYGYTF.

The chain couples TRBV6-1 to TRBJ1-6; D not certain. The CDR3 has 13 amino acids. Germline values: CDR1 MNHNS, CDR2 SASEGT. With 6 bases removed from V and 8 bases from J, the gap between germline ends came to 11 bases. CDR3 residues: CASRGRSDSPLHF. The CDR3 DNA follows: TGTGCCAGCAGGGGGAGATCGGATTCACCCCTCCACTTT.

CDR3 DNA: TGTGCCAGCAGCTCCTCGGGGACACAAGGAAACACCATATATTTT. Translating gives CASSSSGTQGNTIYF. The chain recombines TRBV11-3 with TRBJ1-3, with a possible D match to TRBD1 (6 bases). V was trimmed by 4 bases and J by 4 bases, leaving 14 bases between them. CDR1 and CDR2 from the germline V gene are SGHNT and YENEEA. This CDR3 has 15 amino acids. Full variable domain (missing parts from reference TRBV11-3 and TRBJ1-3): EAGVVQSPRYKIIEKKQPVAFWCNPISGHNTLYWYLQNLGQGPELLIRYENEEAVDDSQLPKDRFSAERLKGVDSTLKIQPAELGDSAVYLCASSSSGTQGNTIYFGEGSWLTVV.

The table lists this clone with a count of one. In nucleotides, the CDR3 is TGTGCCAGCAGCTCCGGACTAGCGGGACTCCAAGAGACCCAGTACTTC. It encodes CASSSGLAGLQETQYF. The chain joins TRBV9 to TRBJ2-5, with 12 bases lining up with TRBD2. CDR1 and CDR2 from the germline V gene are SGDLS and YYNGEE. The J segment lost 1 base and the V segment lost 4 bases, leaving 5 bases of the junction unmatched. This CDR3 region has 16 residues. Drawing the rest from reference TRBV9 and TRBJ2-5, the complete variable domain is DSGVTQTPKHLITATGQRVTLRCSPRSGDLSVYWYQQSLDQGLQFLIQYYNGEERAKGNILERFSAQQFPDLHSELNLSSLELGDSALYFCASSSGLAGLQETQYFGPGTRLLVL.

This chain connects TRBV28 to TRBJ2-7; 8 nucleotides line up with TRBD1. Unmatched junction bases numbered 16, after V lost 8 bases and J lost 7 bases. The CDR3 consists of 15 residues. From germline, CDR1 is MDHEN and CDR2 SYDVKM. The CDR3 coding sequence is TGTGCCAGCGGTCCTGTTGGACAGGGAGATAGGGAGCAGTACTTC. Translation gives CASGPVGQGDREQYF.